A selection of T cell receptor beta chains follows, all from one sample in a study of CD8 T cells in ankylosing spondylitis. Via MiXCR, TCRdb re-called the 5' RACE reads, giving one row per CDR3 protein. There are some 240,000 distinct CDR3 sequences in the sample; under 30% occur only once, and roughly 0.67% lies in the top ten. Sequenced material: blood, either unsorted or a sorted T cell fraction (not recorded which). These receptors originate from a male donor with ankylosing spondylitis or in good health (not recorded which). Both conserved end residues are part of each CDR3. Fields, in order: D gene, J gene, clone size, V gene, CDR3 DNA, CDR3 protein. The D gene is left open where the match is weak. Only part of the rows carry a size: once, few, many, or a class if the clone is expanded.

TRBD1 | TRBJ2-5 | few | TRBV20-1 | TGCAGTGCTAGCCCGGGACAGAAAGTTCAAGAGACCCAGTACTTC | CSASPGQKVQETQYF
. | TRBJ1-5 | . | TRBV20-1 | TGCAGTGCTAACCTCTTGGGAAATAGCAATCAGCCCCAGCATTTT | CSANLLGNSNQPQHF
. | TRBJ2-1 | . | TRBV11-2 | TGTGCCAGCAGCAGGGGCCCACGCGAGCAGTTCTTC | CASSRGPREQFF
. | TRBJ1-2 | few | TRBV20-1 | TGCAGTGCCGTAGTGGGGGGCGCGAATGGCTACACCTTC | CSAVVGGANGYTF
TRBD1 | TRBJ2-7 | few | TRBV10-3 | TGTGCCATCAGGCCGGGACAGCAAGTCTACGAGCAGTACTTC | CAIRPGQQVYEQYF
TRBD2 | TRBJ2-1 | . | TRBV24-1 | TGTGCCACCAGTGATTTTAAGCGGGGAGATTACAATGAGCAGTTCTTC | CATSDFKRGDYNEQFF
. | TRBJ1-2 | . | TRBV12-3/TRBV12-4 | TGTGCCAGCAGTTTTCGCCAGGGCGGCTACACCTTC | CASSFRQGGYTF
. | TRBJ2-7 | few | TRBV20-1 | TGCAGTGCTCCCCGCGGGACTTCTTTAACCTACGAGCAGTACTTC | CSAPRGTSLTYEQYF
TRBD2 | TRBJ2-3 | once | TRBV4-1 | TGCGCCAGCAGCCAAGTATTACTAGCGGGGGGAGATACGCAGTATTTT | CASSQVLLAGGDTQYF
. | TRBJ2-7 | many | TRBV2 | TGTGCCAGCAGCCCCTCGCGTCCCGTCGGTGAGTGGTACTTC | CASSPSRPVGEWYF
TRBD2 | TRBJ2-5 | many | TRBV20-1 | TGCAGTGCTAGAGTTCCAGCGGGGGGGCTTGAGACCCAGTACTTC | CSARVPAGGLETQYF
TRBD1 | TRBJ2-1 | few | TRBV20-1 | TGCAGTGCTAGAGAGGTGCGGGACAGGGGGCGCGATGAGCAGTTCTTC | CSAREVRDRGRDEQFF
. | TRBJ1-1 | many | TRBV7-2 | TGTGCCAGCAGCCGCAGGGGCTTGAACACTGAAGCTTTCTTT | CASSRRGLNTEAFF
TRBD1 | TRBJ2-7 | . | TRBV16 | TGTGCCAGCAGCCGCCCGGGACAGCCCTACGAGCAGTACTTC | CASSRPGQPYEQYF
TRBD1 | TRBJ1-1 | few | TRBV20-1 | TGCAGTGCTGCCGGCGGGACAGAGAACACTGAAGCTTTCTTT | CSAAGGTENTEAFF
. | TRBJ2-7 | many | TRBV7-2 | TGTGCCAGCAGCTTAGACACGCCCTACGAGCAGTACTTC | CASSLDTPYEQYF
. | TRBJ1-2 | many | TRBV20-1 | TGCAGTGCTAGTATCTCAGAGACTAACTATGGCTACACCTTC | CSASISETNYGYTF
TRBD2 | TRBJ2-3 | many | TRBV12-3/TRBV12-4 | TGTGCCAGCGGACGGGGGGGGACTATTGATACGCAGTATTTT | CASGRGGTIDTQYF
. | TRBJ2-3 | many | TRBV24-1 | TGTGCCACCAGGACCACAGGAGAAGGGACAGATACGCAGTATTTT | CATRTTGEGTDTQYF
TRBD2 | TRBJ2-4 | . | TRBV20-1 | TGCAGTGCTAGGCCTAGCGGGCGGGGGGCCAAAAACATTCAGTACTTC | CSARPSGRGAKNIQYF
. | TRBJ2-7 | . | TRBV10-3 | TGTGCCATGGGGGAAGGAGACTACGAGCAGTACTTC | CAMGEGDYEQYF
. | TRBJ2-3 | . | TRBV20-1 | TGCAGTAATCTACGACGGGGACCGGGAGATACGCAGTATTTT | CSNLRRGPGDTQYF
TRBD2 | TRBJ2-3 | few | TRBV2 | TGTGCCAGCAGTCCCCGGACTAGCGGGGGCGCAGATACGCAGTATTTT | CASSPRTSGGADTQYF
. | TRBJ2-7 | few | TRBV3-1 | TGTGCCAGCAGCCAAGGGACTATATTCTACGAGCAGTACTTC | CASSQGTIFYEQYF
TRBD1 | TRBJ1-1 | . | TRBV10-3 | TGTGCCATCAGTCCGACAGGGGCCACTGAAGCTTTCTTT | CAISPTGATEAFF
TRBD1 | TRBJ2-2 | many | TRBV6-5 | TGTGCCAGCAGTCCGGGACAGGGGACCGGGGAGCTGTTTTTT | CASSPGQGTGELFF
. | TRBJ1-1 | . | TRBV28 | TGTGCCAGCAGTTTGCCCCCCCGGGTTGGCACTGAAGCTTTCTTT | CASSLPPRVGTEAFF
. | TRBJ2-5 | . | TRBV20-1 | TGCAGTGCTAATAAGGGGTACCAAGAGACCCAGTACTTC | CSANKGYQETQYF
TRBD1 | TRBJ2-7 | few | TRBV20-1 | TGCAGTGCTCCCCAGGGGGAACTGTACGAGCAGTACTTC | CSAPQGELYEQYF
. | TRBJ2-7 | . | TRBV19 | TGTGCCAGTGAGGGACAAAACTCCTACGAGCAGTACTTC | CASEGQNSYEQYF
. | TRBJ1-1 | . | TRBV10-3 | TGTGCCATCAGTGACGGGGGGTTGAACACTGAAGCTTTCTTT | CAISDGGLNTEAFF
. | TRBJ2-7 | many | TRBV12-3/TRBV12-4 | TGTGCCAGCAGTTTGGTGGGTTCCTACGAGCAGTACTTC | CASSLVGSYEQYF
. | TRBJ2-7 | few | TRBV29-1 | TGCAGCGTGGACGTTTCCTACGAGCAGTACTTC | CSVDVSYEQYF
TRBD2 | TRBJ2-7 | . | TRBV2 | TGTGCCAGCAGTGAGGGACTAGGGCCCTACGAGCAGTACTTC | CASSEGLGPYEQYF
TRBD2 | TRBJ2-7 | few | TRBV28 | TGTGCCAGCAGTCCAGGGACTAGGTCGGCTTCCTTC | CASSPGTRSASF
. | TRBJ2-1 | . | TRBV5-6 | TGTGCCAGCAGCTTGAGGGTAATGGCCCCACCACAGTTCTTC | CASSLRVMAPPQFF
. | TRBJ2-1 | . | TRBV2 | TGTGCCAGCAGTGAAAGGGTGGGGGGACTCAATGAGCAGTTCTTC | CASSERVGGLNEQFF
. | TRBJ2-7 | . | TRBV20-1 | TGCAGTGGACAACTAGGCTCCTACGAGCAGTACTTC | CSGQLGSYEQYF
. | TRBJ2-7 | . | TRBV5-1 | TGCGCCAGCAGCCCGCGCGCGTCGGGGGCCTCCTACGAGCAGTACTTC | CASSPRASGASYEQYF
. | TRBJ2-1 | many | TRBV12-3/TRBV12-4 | TGTGCCAGCAGTTTAAGGTTAGGTGGTGAGCAGTTCTTC | CASSLRLGGEQFF
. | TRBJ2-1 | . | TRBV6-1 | TGTGCCAGCAGTGAAGCGCGCAGGGGGGGCTATGAGCAGTTCTTC | CASSEARRGGYEQFF
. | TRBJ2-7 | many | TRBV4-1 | TGCGCCAGCAGCCGGGGGGCCAAACCCGACTACGAGCAGTACTTC | CASSRGAKPDYEQYF
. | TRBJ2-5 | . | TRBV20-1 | TGCAGTGCTAGTTTGTCCCAAGAGACCCAGTACTTC | CSASLSQETQYF